This T cell receptor beta chain was obtained from a study of T-cell reconstitution after alpha-beta-depleted transplantation in children. Study-wide points: One year post-transplant, T-cell counts and diversity were largely derived from T cells produced anew. Reportedly, roughly two months post-transplant, alpha-beta T cells arose from several hundred expanded graft clones.

On this clonotype: What it recognizes is unknown.

It was with unique molecular identifiers that the TCRbeta library was prepared. TCRdb used MiXCR to reprocess the PCR reads, holding one entry per CDR3 protein. The sample includes 250,000 to 300,000 distinct CDR3 sequences, around 7.1% of them seen just once. This clonotype was sampled from a female patient aged 2-15 years who had a stem cell transplant for Fanconi anemia, so the T cells may come from the graft donor. The sample in question was peripheral blood, obtained 360 days after TCRalphabeta/CD19-depleted stem cell transplant.

Here the CDR3 DNA reads TGTGCCAGCAGCCCGCCAGGCAATCAAGAGACCCAGTACTTC. This sequence encodes CASSPPGNQETQYF. V usage is TRBV4-2 and J usage is TRBJ2-5; D is ambiguous. Deletions cut 4 bases from V and 2 bases from J, with 11 bases between. This CDR3 contains 14 residues. Germline V gene data show CDR1 as LGHNA and CDR2 as YNFKEQ.